This paragraph covers one T cell receptor (beta chain) sequence. The antigen is undetermined. Sequencing used immunoSEQ multiplex PCR; TCRdb keeps in-frame clones, though not all of them. The table records about 2.2 million clones, 90% to 95% of them present only once. These data are taken from a study of shared clonotypes between healthy human individuals. In the naive CD8 group, cells lacked CD45RO and were positively selected for CCR7, so terminally differentiated effector memory CD45RA+ cells were left out. Germline V gives CDR1 MRHNA, CDR2 SNTAGT. CDR3 length equals 14 residues. The ends were cut back, 0 bases at V and 4 bases at J, with 8 bases in the middle. Whole-study results and caveats: Sampling used blood alone; tissue repertoires probably differ.

This rearrangement joins TRBV6-4 to TRBJ2-3; D not resolved. This TCR was recovered from a man aged 18 to 30 in good health. Some clones in this sample may be carry-over from other donors' samples. The sample consisted of naive CD8+ T cells from PBMCs. The CDR3 DNA reads as TGTGCCAGCAGTGACTCTATAGTAGCAGATACGCAGTATTTT. It yields the protein CASSDSIVADTQYF.